This TCR beta chain came from a study of immune cell composition in non-small cell lung cancer. Study outcomes and limitations: Shared sequences between tumour-reactive and dominant in vivo clones were not proven. Lung squamous cell carcinoma tumours had significantly higher top 10 clone scores and productive clonality than lung adenocarcinoma.

In the case of this clone: Its specificity is unknown.

Profiling relied on immunoSEQ multiplex PCR, and the TCRdb table lists in-frame clones only, not all of them. The sample includes over 1,000 clones, 69% of them seen just once. The germline V gene has CDR1 LNHDA and CDR2 SQIVND (reference sequence). V lost 1 base and J lost 2; bases outside the gene matches: 7. This CDR3 has 18 amino acids. Sequencing used lung tumor tissue. The J gene is TRBJ2-5, the V gene TRBV19; TRBD2 matches at 13 bases. The sequence was obtained from a human donor with non-small cell lung cancer. Here the CDR3 reads CASSIAWTSGGTQETQYF. CDR3 sequence (DNA): TGTGCCAGTAGTATAGCCTGGACTAGCGGGGGCACTCAAGAGACCCAGTACTTC.